What follows are 4 T cell receptor beta chains derived from one specimen sequenced in a study of control samples from healthy donors and cancer patients. Produced via immunoSEQ multiplex PCR; TCRdb's table is partial and in-frame only. This sample yields more than 85,000 clones, of which around nine tenths are seen a single time; 17% belongs to the top ten. The sample comprised blood. The receptors derive from a woman aged 50 to 60 in good health.

The chain links TRBV7-9 to TRBJ2-5; D might be TRBD1 (6 bases). The length of the CDR3 is 15 residues. The germline V gene encodes CDR1 SEHNR and CDR2 FQNEAQ (reference sequence). The V and J ends lost 3 bases and 5 bases respectively, with 16 bases between them. CDR3 nucleotide sequence: TGTGCCAGCAGCTTGGAACAGGGCCTCCGGGAGACCCAGTACTTC. It yields the protein CASSLEQGLRETQYF.

This chain uses TRBV7-9 with TRBJ1-1; TRBD1 aligns across 8 bases. The CDR3 runs 14 residues. With 2 bases clipped from V and 11 bases from J, the junction kept 10 bases outside the gene matches. The germline V gene encodes CDR1 SEHNR and CDR2 FQNEAQ (reference sequence). CDR3 coding DNA: TGTGCCAGCAGCTTACTGGACAGGGAGGACTGGGCTTTCTTT. Its protein product is CASSLLDREDWAFF.

This clone was recorded only once. The chain has TRBV19 and TRBJ2-5; 7 nucleotides line up with TRBD2. The V gene's germline CDR1 is LNHDA and CDR2 SQIVND (reference sequence). V dropped 3 bases and J dropped 5; count of bases not matched to a gene: 12. The CDR3 extends over 16 amino acids. CDR3 DNA: TGTGCCAGTAGTATGTTGGGGCCGGGACTAACGGAGACCCAGTACTTC. It yields the protein CASSMLGPGLTETQYF.

This clone is a singleton in its sample. The V and J genes are TRBV19 and TRBJ1-1; TRBD1 is a possible D gene (5 bases). This CDR3 contains 14 residues. The germline V gene encodes CDR1 LNHDA and CDR2 SQIVND (reference sequence). V shed 6 bases and J shed 3 bases, with 14 bases lying between them. CDR3 sequence (DNA): TGTGCCAGTAGAGATGTACTAGGGGACACTGAAGCTTTCTTT. It is translated as CASRDVLGDTEAFF.